The 10 T cell receptor beta chains below were found in one sample sequenced in a study of identical twins. MiXCR, applied by TCRdb to the 5' RACE reads, yields one record per CDR3 protein. The sample lists about 240,000 distinct CDR3 sequences, over 9.5% occurring once. The sample was memory T cells sorted from blood. The receptors originated from a man between 45 and 60 years old in good health.

This chain links TRBV6-1 with TRBJ1-3, with D uncertain. The V gene's germline CDR1 is MNHNS and CDR2 SASEGT. The CDR3 length is 14 residues. The V end lost 6 bases, the J end lost 0 bases, and 9 bases lay between the germline ends. CDR3 sequence: CASRKGSSGNTIYF. CDR3 sequence (DNA): TGTGCCAGCAGGAAGGGTAGCTCTGGAAACACCATATATTTT.

The V gene is TRBV7-2, the J gene TRBJ2-2; tentative D call: TRBD2 (6 bases). Germline CDR1 SGHTA, CDR2 FQGNSA. V lost 5 bases and J lost 3, with 13 bases in between. This CDR3 has 15 residues. As DNA, the CDR3 is TGTGCCAGCAGCCGTCGGGACTTCCACACCGGGGAGCTGTTTTTT. It specifies CASSRRDFHTGELFF.

This clonotype was picked up a small number of times. V is TRBV10-3 and J is TRBJ1-2; no firm D call. V was pared by 11 bases and J by 2 bases, with 15 bases between. This CDR3 region has 13 residues. CDR1 ENHRY and CDR2 SYGVKD come from the germline V gene. In DNA, the CDR3 is TGTGCCTCGCGTAGTTCGCAAAACTATGGCTACACCTTC. Encoded protein: CASRSSQNYGYTF.

This clonotype was observed a handful of times. The chain recombines TRBV5-1 with TRBJ1-5; the D gene is possibly TRBD1 (6 bases). CDR3 length equals 14 residues. Trimming shortened V by 2 bases and J by 3 bases, and 9 bases separated the two germline ends. Germline V CDR1 and CDR2: SGHRS, YFSETQ. CDR3 sequence reads: CASSFSGDNQPQHF. CDR3 nucleotide sequence: TGCGCCAGCAGCTTTTCAGGGGACAATCAGCCCCAGCATTTT.

The chain recombines TRBV14 with TRBJ2-3; TRBD2 matches 7 bases. The CDR3 covers 17 residues. CDR1 SGHDN and CDR2 FVKESK come from the germline V gene. Trimming took 4 bases from V and 0 from J; bases not matched to a gene: 10. The CDR3: CASSPRLAATSTDTQYF. The CDR3 region has the DNA TGTGCCAGCAGCCCGCGACTAGCAGCTACTAGCACAGATACGCAGTATTTT.

This clonotype came up a few times. The chain is built from TRBV28 and TRBJ2-4, with D tentatively TRBD1 (5 bases). The V gene's germline CDR1 is MDHEN and CDR2 SYDVKM. The CDR3 has 12 amino acids. Between the trimmed V and J ends, which lost 7 bases and 5 bases, there was a span of 9 bases. The CDR3 loop is CASKGNQNIQYF. CDR3 DNA: TGTGCCAGCAAGGGGAACCAAAACATTCAGTACTTC.

The chain links TRBV7-2 to TRBJ1-5; possibly TRBD1 for D (5 bases). The CDR3 is made up of 14 amino acids. Germline V gene data show CDR1 as SGHTA and CDR2 as FQGNSA. V lost 4 bases and J lost 2, with 9 bases in between. The CDR3 is CASSYRDGNQPQHF. The CDR3 region has the DNA TGTGCCAGCAGCTACCGGGACGGCAATCAGCCCCAGCATTTT.

The rearrangement uses TRBV4-3 and TRBJ1-6; unclear D gene. Germline CDR1 LGHNA, CDR2 YSLEER. The CDR3 totals 19 residues. Trimming cost V 3 bases and J 0 bases, with 18 bases left between them. The CDR3 coding sequence is TGCGCCAGCAGCCAGCAACGGAGTGGTGGGAGCTCCTATAATTCACCCCTCCACTTT. Residues: CASSQQRSGGSSYNSPLHF.

This clonotype came up a few times. V usage is TRBV11-2 and J usage is TRBJ2-4; 10 bases are a match to TRBD2. The CDR3 is 20 residues long. The germline V gene has CDR1 SGHAT and CDR2 FQNNGV. After removal of 4 bases from V and 2 bases from J, the junction contained 17 bases not matched to a gene. Here the CDR3 DNA reads TGTGCCAGCAGCTCATACTCCGGGACTAGCGTCATGGGAACCAAAAACATTCAGTACTTC. Translated, it gives CASSSYSGTSVMGTKNIQYF. Based on the CDR3 plus reference TRBV11-2 and TRBJ2-4, the full variable domain is EAGVAQSPRYKIIEKRQSVAFWCNPISGHATLYWYQQILGQGPKLLIQFQNNGVVDDSQLPKDRFSAERLKGVDSTLKIQPAKLEDSAVYLCASSSYSGTSVMGTKNIQYFGAGTRLSVL.

This clonotype was counted a few times. The chain couples TRBV29-1 to TRBJ2-6; a possible D gene is TRBD1 (5 bases). The CDR3 spans 16 residues. Germline V gene sequence: CDR1 SQVTM, CDR2 ANQGSEA. V was pared by 4 bases and J by 6 bases, with 19 bases between. In DNA form, the CDR3 reads TGCAGCGTTGGTGGACACGACCTGGTGGAGGCCAACGTCCTGACTTTC. Amino acids: CSVGGHDLVEANVLTF.